The present entry profiles one T cell receptor (beta chain) with its context. Its antigen is currently unknown. Given a much more abundant clone one base away, this may be a read error. This specimen comes from a study of T cells after yellow fever vaccination. Looking at the study overall: Fractions with few cells were prepared using SMART-Seq v4 Ultra Low Input. Notes on the study in general: The booster saw the reappearance of most primary-vaccination clones (roughly 97% CD4, almost 90% CD8). Clonotypes shared by both compartments, CD4 and CD8, made up a small share.

The CDR3 runs to 13 residues. In germline, CDR1 is DFQATT, CDR2 SNEGSKA (reference sequence). The V end was cut by 6 bases, the J end by 2 bases, with 10 bases between. From the 5' RACE reads, TCRdb called clonotypes with MiXCR, one entry per CDR3 protein. The table records 85,000 to 100,000 distinct CDR3 sequences, roughly 6% of them present only once. This receptor was taken from a man between 18 and 35 years old who received the YFV17D yellow fever vaccine. The chain carries TRBV20-1 and TRBJ2-2; D not resolved. The starting material was CD8+ T cells sorted from PBMCs, obtained 10 days after the yellow fever booster vaccination. CDR3 DNA sequence: TGCAGTGCCTTTAAGGCAAACACCGGGGAGCTGTTTTTT. It specifies CSAFKANTGELFF.